These T cell receptor beta chains were read from a single sample in a study of Graves' ophthalmopathy and Graves' hyperthyroidism. TCRdb re-called the multiplex PCR reads with MiXCR, one entry per CDR3 protein. This sample has under 350,000 distinct CDR3 sequences, with roughly a sixth found just once. The sequenced sample consisted of peripheral blood. The receptors originated from an adult man with Graves' ophthalmopathy. Each CDR3 is given with its conserved first and last residue. Each record gives: CDR3 DNA, CDR3 protein, V gene, clone size, D gene, J gene. D genes are given only for firm matches. Some rows have no size entry. The others give once, few or many, or a class for an expanded clone.

CDR3nt: TGTGCCAGCAGTTCCGGGGCCGGGGAGCTGTCTTTT
CDR3aa: CASSSGAGELSF
v_gene: TRBV28
abundance: many
d_gene: -
j_gene: TRBJ2-2

CDR3nt: TGTGCCAGCAGCCCCGCCGGGGGGGCACTGTTCTATGGCTACACCTTC
CDR3aa: CASSPAGGALFYGYTF
v_gene: TRBV12-3/TRBV12-4
abundance: many
d_gene: -
j_gene: TRBJ1-2

CDR3nt: TGTGCCAGCAGACCCGATCCGTTCTCGGGCTACACCTTC
CDR3aa: CASRPDPFSGYTF
v_gene: TRBV12-3/TRBV12-4
abundance: many
d_gene: -
j_gene: TRBJ1-2

CDR3nt: TGCAGCGTTGACATGGGGACAGGGGGCTACGAGCAGTACTTC
CDR3aa: CSVDMGTGGYEQYF
v_gene: TRBV29-1
abundance: many
d_gene: TRBD1
j_gene: TRBJ2-7

CDR3nt: TGTGCCAGCAGTTTAGAATTTAGCTATGGACAGGGGACCCCTGAAGCTTTCTTT
CDR3aa: CASSLEFSYGQGTPEAFF
v_gene: TRBV12-3/TRBV12-4
abundance: many
d_gene: TRBD1
j_gene: TRBJ1-1

CDR3nt: TGTGCCACCAGCAGGACAGGGGGCGAGCAGTACTTC
CDR3aa: CATSRTGGEQYF
v_gene: TRBV15
abundance: many
d_gene: TRBD1
j_gene: TRBJ2-7

CDR3nt: TGTGCCAGCAGTGAAGCGCTTCCGGGACAGGCCTATGGCTACACCTTC
CDR3aa: CASSEALPGQAYGYTF
v_gene: TRBV2
abundance: many
d_gene: TRBD1
j_gene: TRBJ1-2

CDR3nt: TGTGCCAGCAGCCAACAGGGGAACGAGCAGTACTTC
CDR3aa: CASSQQGNEQYF
v_gene: TRBV5-6
abundance: many
d_gene: TRBD1
j_gene: TRBJ2-7

CDR3nt: TGTGCCAGCAGTGGACAGGGAGGATTTGAGACCCAGTACTTC
CDR3aa: CASSGQGGFETQYF
v_gene: TRBV6-1
abundance: -
d_gene: -
j_gene: TRBJ2-5

CDR3nt: TGTGCCAGCAGTGAAGTAGGACAGCTTTTATATCAGCCCCAGCATTTT
CDR3aa: CASSEVGQLLYQPQHF
v_gene: TRBV6-1
abundance: many
d_gene: -
j_gene: TRBJ1-5

CDR3nt: TGTGCCTGGAGGCAAAAAGGGGGCGCGGGTCAGCCCCAGCATTTT
CDR3aa: CAWRQKGGAGQPQHF
v_gene: TRBV30
abundance: many
d_gene: TRBD1
j_gene: TRBJ1-5

CDR3nt: TGTGCCAGCAGTCCAGACAGGGGGGACTATGGCTACACCTTC
CDR3aa: CASSPDRGDYGYTF
v_gene: TRBV12-3/TRBV12-4
abundance: -
d_gene: TRBD1
j_gene: TRBJ1-2

CDR3nt: TGTGCCAGCAGCTTACCCACAGGGATCTTCTACGAGCAGTACTTC
CDR3aa: CASSLPTGIFYEQYF
v_gene: TRBV7-2
abundance: -
d_gene: -
j_gene: TRBJ2-7

CDR3nt: TGTGCCAGCAGTTTGGGGGTTTCCTATGGCTACACCTTC
CDR3aa: CASSLGVSYGYTF
v_gene: TRBV12-3/TRBV12-4
abundance: many
d_gene: -
j_gene: TRBJ1-2

CDR3nt: TGTGCCAGCAGGGCGGCGGCGGGGACCTACGAGCAGTACTTC
CDR3aa: CASRAAAGTYEQYF
v_gene: TRBV6-1
abundance: many
d_gene: -
j_gene: TRBJ2-7

CDR3nt: TGCAGCGTTGGCAGGGGTAGAGGCGAGCAGTACTTC
CDR3aa: CSVGRGRGEQYF
v_gene: TRBV29-1
abundance: many
d_gene: -
j_gene: TRBJ2-7

CDR3nt: TGCAGCGTTGAGTGGAGTTGGACTGAAGCTTTCTTT
CDR3aa: CSVEWSWTEAFF
v_gene: TRBV29-1
abundance: many
d_gene: -
j_gene: TRBJ1-1

CDR3nt: TGTGCCAGCAGCTTGATGAGGGGAAACAGGCTGCACACTGAAGCTTTCTTT
CDR3aa: CASSLMRGNRLHTEAFF
v_gene: TRBV5-6
abundance: many
d_gene: -
j_gene: TRBJ1-1

CDR3nt: TGCAGTGCTAGTAGACCGGGACTAGCCAGGTTTTACTCCTACGAGCAGTACTTC
CDR3aa: CSASRPGLARFYSYEQYF
v_gene: TRBV20-1
abundance: many
d_gene: TRBD2
j_gene: TRBJ2-7

CDR3nt: TGCAGCGTCGGATCACCAGGGGGACCTAACTATGGCTACACCTTC
CDR3aa: CSVGSPGGPNYGYTF
v_gene: TRBV29-1
abundance: many
d_gene: TRBD1
j_gene: TRBJ1-2

CDR3nt: TGTGCCAGCAGCCAGAGACAGGGAAGTTTGAGTGAGCAGTACTTC
CDR3aa: CASSQRQGSLSEQYF
v_gene: TRBV14
abundance: many
d_gene: TRBD1
j_gene: TRBJ2-7

CDR3nt: TGTGCCAGCAGTTTATTGACTGGGGGGACTGAAGCTTTCTTT
CDR3aa: CASSLLTGGTEAFF
v_gene: TRBV27
abundance: many
d_gene: -
j_gene: TRBJ1-1

CDR3nt: TGTGCCAGCAGTCTAATCTCGGGGACTGAAGCTTTCTTT
CDR3aa: CASSLISGTEAFF
v_gene: TRBV27
abundance: many
d_gene: -
j_gene: TRBJ1-1

CDR3nt: TGTGCCAGCAGCCGCACTTGGACAGAATCCTACGAGCAGTACTTC
CDR3aa: CASSRTWTESYEQYF
v_gene: TRBV6-2/TRBV6-3
abundance: -
d_gene: -
j_gene: TRBJ2-7